A selection of T cell receptor beta chains follows, all from one sample in a study of memory CD4+ T cells and cytomegalovirus serostatus. Only in-frame clones appear in the TCRdb table, and some are missing; sequencing was by immunoSEQ multiplex PCR. In the table there are 75,000 to 90,000 clones, around 80% of which are singletons. Specimen: memory CD4+ T cells from blood. These receptor sequences come from an adult in good health and CMV-seronegative. The CDR3 runs from the conserved cysteine through the conserved F or W. A D gene is named only where the DNA matches it firmly. Clone size appears in some rows only: once, few, many, or a class for an expanded clone.

TRBV9	.	TRBJ2-3	.	TGTGCCAGCAGCGGTCTCGGGGGGCTCAGAGATACGCAGTATTTT	CASSGLGGLRDTQYF
TRBV5-1	.	TRBJ2-5	TRBD1	TGCGCCAGCAGCACGGGGACAGTTCAAGAGACCCAGTACTTC	CASSTGTVQETQYF
TRBV10-2	few	TRBJ1-2	TRBD1	TGCGCCAGCAGTGACAGGGGGCGAGGCTACACCTTC	CASSDRGRGYTF
TRBV10-2	.	TRBJ2-5	.	TGCGCCAGCAGGCGCACGGGCGGGGGCATACCGCGACAAGAGACCCAGTACTTC	CASRRTGGGIPRQETQYF
TRBV2	.	TRBJ1-3	.	TGTGCCAGCAGTGTTCCAGCCTCTGGAAACACCATATATTTT	CASSVPASGNTIYF
TRBV5-6	.	TRBJ2-7	.	TGTGCCAGCGGCAGTTATAGTAAGGACTTTATCTACGAGCAGTACTTC	CASGSYSKDFIYEQYF
TRBV27	.	TRBJ2-6	TRBD1	TGTGCCAGCAGTTTAAGTATCGCAGGGGGCTCCAACGTCCTGACTTTC	CASSLSIAGGSNVLTF
TRBV29-1	.	TRBJ1-1	.	TGCAGCGTCAAGGAGAACACTGAAGCTTTCTTT	CSVKENTEAFF
TRBV4-1	once	TRBJ2-3	.	TGCGCCAGCAGCCAAGTGAACCTAATTAGCACAGATACGCAGTATTTT	CASSQVNLISTDTQYF
TRBV10-2	.	TRBJ1-4	.	TGCGCCAGCATGGGACCCAATGAAAAACTGTTTTTT	CASMGPNEKLFF
TRBV2	.	TRBJ2-3	.	TGTGCCAGCCGGGACACGCTTAGCACAGATACGCAGTATTTT	CASRDTLSTDTQYF
TRBV7-9	.	TRBJ2-2	.	TGTGCCAGCACCCTTGGGGTCACCGGGGAGCTGTTTTTT	CASTLGVTGELFF
TRBV28	.	TRBJ1-1	.	TGTGCCAGCAAAGGGGGGGAAGCCGAGCGCATGAACACTGAAGCTTTCTTT	CASKGGEAERMNTEAFF
TRBV18	.	TRBJ1-6	.	TGTGCCAGCTCACCACCGGGGGCCCTGGGTAATTCACCCCTCCACTTT	CASSPPGALGNSPLHF
TRBV4-2	.	TRBJ1-2	.	TGTGCCAGCAGCCAAGATCAGGGGAAGGCTGGCTACACCTTC	CASSQDQGKAGYTF
TRBV7-9	.	TRBJ1-2	.	TGTGCCAGCAGCGATACCCCCCCGGGACACCTTGGATATGGCTACACCTTC	CASSDTPPGHLGYGYTF
TRBV11-2	.	TRBJ2-7	.	TGTGCCAGCAGCTCCACGACAGGAGACTACCTATACGGGAACTACGAGCAGTACTTC	CASSSTTGDYLYGNYEQYF
TRBV10-3	.	TRBJ2-7	.	TGTGCCACCAGGGACATCTCCTACGAGCAGTACTTC	CATRDISYEQYF
TRBV18	.	TRBJ1-1	.	TGTGCCAGCTCACCGAGGGGGGGGGCCGAGGAAGCTTTCTTT	CASSPRGGAEEAFF
TRBV25-1	.	TRBJ1-6	.	TGTGCCAGCAGTCCAGGGGTTGGTTATAATTCACCCCTCCACTTT	CASSPGVGYNSPLHF